The 26 T cell receptor beta chains listed next were all sequenced from one sample in a study of response to subunit inactivated influenza vaccine. TCRdb analysed the RT-PCR reads with MiXCR anew, one entry per CDR3 protein. The data hold just under 250,000 distinct CDR3 sequences, with less than 15% observed a single time. Sequencing used non-naive T cells sorted from PBMCs, obtained around two weeks before vaccination. These receptors came from a man between 50 and 59 years old who received an inactivated influenza vaccine.

This clonotype is a singleton in its sample. One junction end does not reproduce the germline sequence, and a read error may be involved. V and J are TRBV4-1 and TRBJ1-2, with D perhaps matching TRBD1 (5 bases). The germline V gene has CDR1 MGHRA and CDR2 YSYEKL. CDR3 length: 16 amino acids. CDR3 sequence (DNA): TGCGCCAGCAGCCAAGATCAGGGCCCCGCCGACTATTGCTACACCTTC. The encoded protein is CASSQDQGPADYCYTF.

This clonotype came up a few times. The V gene is TRBV7-2, the J gene TRBJ1-3; possible D gene TRBD1, 6 bases. Germline V gene data show CDR1 as SGHTA and CDR2 as FQGNSA. The CDR3 spans 13 residues. Trimming removed 3 bases at V and 4 bases at J, with 7 bases between. The CDR3 DNA is TGTGCCAGCAGCTTGGACAGAGGAAACACCATATATTTT. Protein sequence: CASSLDRGNTIYF.

This clonotype has only a few counts. This chain connects TRBV2 to TRBJ2-4; D not resolved. Trimming took off 8 bases at V and 0 bases at J, with 5 bases between the two ends. CDR1 is SNHLY, CDR2 FYNNEI, per germline. The CDR3 sequence is 12 residues long. The CDR3 coding sequence is TGTGCCAGCGCAATAGCCAAAAACATTCAGTACTTC. It specifies CASAIAKNIQYF.

This clonotype was counted only a few times. The CDR3 DNA reads as TGCGCCAGCAGCCAAGCGTGGGGCGCGGGGGTGGATACGCAGTATTTT. Its protein product is CASSQAWGAGVDTQYF. The chain uses TRBV4-3 and TRBJ2-3; 7 bases map to TRBD2. Germline loops: CDR1 LGHNA, CDR2 YSLEER. The CDR3 is 16 residues long. The junction had 10 bases not matched to a gene; V was cut back by 1 base and J by 6 bases.

This clonotype was picked up many times. This sequence joins TRBV6-2 or TRBV6-3 and TRBJ2-1, with 7 positions matching TRBD1. In germline, CDR1 is MNHEY, CDR2 SVGEGT. The CDR3 is 15 residues long. J lost 7 bases, V lost 7 bases, and 13 bases had no gene match. CDR3 sequence reads: CASNRNTGAGNEQFF. The CDR3 DNA reads TGTGCCAGCAATCGGAACACAGGGGCTGGAAATGAGCAGTTCTTC.

CDR3 nucleotide sequence: TGTGCCAGCAGACTAGGGACAGGGGTTAACACTGAAGCTTTCTTT. Translating gives CASRLGTGVNTEAFF. The chain employs TRBV7-8 and TRBJ1-1, with 10 bases aligning to TRBD1. The V and J ends lost 6 bases and 2 bases, in that order; junction bases with no gene match: 6. The CDR3 totals 15 residues. Germline CDR1 SGHVS, CDR2 FQNEAQ.

The genes are TRBV20-1 and TRBJ2-1; D may be TRBD1 or TRBD2 (5 bases each). Between the trimmed V and J ends, which lost 0 bases and 3 bases, there was a span of 15 bases. Germline-derived CDR1 and CDR2 are DFQATT and SNEGSKA (reference sequence). The length of the CDR3 is 16 residues. The CDR3 DNA is TGCAGTGCTAGAGATCTTTGGGACGGAGACTACAATGAGCAGTTCTTC. This gives the protein CSARDLWDGDYNEQFF.

This chain joins TRBV6-5 and TRBJ2-7, with D possibly matching TRBD2 (5 bases). Trimming stripped 0 bases from V and 2 bases from J, with 5 bases between. Germline CDR1 MNHEY, CDR2 SVGAGI. The CDR3 runs 13 residues. CDR3: CASSYSGTYEQYF. CDR3 DNA sequence: TGTGCCAGCAGTTACTCCGGGACCTACGAGCAGTACTTC.

This clonotype was recorded at least ten times. CDR3 in DNA: TGTGCCATCAGTGAGTCGTCCTACAATGAGCAGTTCTTC. Translated, it gives CAISESSYNEQFF. The chain combines TRBV10-3 with TRBJ2-1; D unresolved. Looked up from germline, CDR1 is ENHRY and CDR2 is SYGVKD. The CDR3 totals 13 residues. Trimming shortened V by 0 bases and J by 1 base, and 1 base separated the two germline ends.

This clonotype was recorded a few times. The rearrangement links TRBV28 to TRBJ1-5, with 7 positions matching TRBD1. V was pared by 1 base and J by 4 bases, with 7 bases of the junction left unmatched. Germline V gives CDR1 MDHEN, CDR2 SYDVKM. CDR3 size: 16 residues. The CDR3 region has the DNA TGTGCCAGCAGTTTATTGCGGACAGGCTTAAATCAGCCCCAGCATTTT. It is translated as CASSLLRTGLNQPQHF.

This clonotype was found a few times. J is TRBJ2-7 and V is TRBV9; D not certain. There are 15 residues in the CDR3. V lost 0 bases and J lost 4, with 14 bases in between. CDR1 is SGDLS, CDR2 YYNGEE, per germline. CDR3 sequence (DNA): TGTGCCAGCAGCGTAGGAGGCGGCCGTAATTACGAGCAGTACTTC. Translation gives CASSVGGGRNYEQYF.

This clonotype was detected ten times or more. The J gene is TRBJ2-1, the V gene TRBV11-2; 8 nucleotides agree with TRBD1. Trimming removed 3 bases from V and 7 bases from J; junction bases left unmatched: 5. The CDR3 has 14 amino acids. CDR1 SGHAT and CDR2 FQNNGV come from the germline V gene. CDR3 protein: CASSFGTGGNEQFF. The CDR3 nucleotides are TGTGCCAGCAGCTTCGGGACAGGAGGGAATGAGCAGTTCTTC.

A few counts support this clonotype. This chain joins TRBV5-6 and TRBJ1-2; D remains unclear. Looked up from germline, CDR1 is SGHDT and CDR2 is YYEEEE. The CDR3 contains 14 residues. V was pared by 2 bases and J by 8 bases, with 16 bases between. In nucleotides, the CDR3 is TGTGCCAGCAGCTTACCGACAAGTCTAGGAGGCTACACCTTC. Translated: CASSLPTSLGGYTF.

The rearrangement links TRBV12-3 or TRBV12-4 to TRBJ1-5, with D tentatively TRBD1 (5 bases). Trimming shortened V by 5 bases and J by 11 bases, and 10 bases separated the two germline ends. The CDR3 is 11 amino acids. CDR3 amino acids: CASSTGGAQHF. The CDR3 DNA follows: TGTGCCAGCAGTACTGGAGGGGCCCAGCATTTT.

For this clonotype: A read error may account for a junction end that differs from germline. The chain links TRBV6-5 to TRBJ2-7, with D tentatively TRBD2 (7 bases). CDR1 is MNHEY and CDR2 is SVGAGI in the germline V gene. This CDR3 comprises 16 residues. The CDR3 DNA follows: TGTGCCAGCAGCTACTCGGGGAGGGGGGTGAGGGCCGAGCAGTACTTC. Encoded protein: CASSYSGRGVRAEQYF.

This sequence joins TRBV15 and TRBJ2-7; a weak D match, TRBD2 (5 bases). Trimming removed 4 bases from V and 5 bases from J, with 12 bases in between. This CDR3 contains 13 residues. Germline lookup yields CDR1 LNHNV and CDR2 YYDKDF (reference sequence). This chain's CDR3 is CATSKMRAHEQYF. The DNA of the CDR3 is TGTGCCACCAGCAAGATGAGGGCCCACGAGCAGTACTTC.

This clonotype was recorded at least ten times. DNA for the CDR3: TGCGCCAGCAGCCAAGGGGACAGGGAGATCGACGAGCAGTACTTC. It specifies CASSQGDREIDEQYF. The J gene is TRBJ2-7, the V gene TRBV4-3; 9 nucleotides line up with TRBD1. The CDR3 contains 15 residues. With 1 base clipped from V and 5 bases from J, the junction kept 6 bases outside the gene matches. CDR1 LGHNA and CDR2 YSLEER come from the germline V gene.

The rearrangement links TRBV28 to TRBJ2-7; D is possibly TRBD2 (6 bases). Germline V gene data show CDR1 as MDHEN and CDR2 as SYDVKM. The V end lost 2 bases, the J end lost 5 bases, and 10 bases lay between the germline ends. The CDR3 length is 13 residues. The CDR3 nucleotides are TGTGCCAGCAGTTTAGGAGGGTACAACGAGCAGTACTTC. The encoded protein is CASSLGGYNEQYF. The full variable domain, in which reference TRBV28 and TRBJ2-7 provide the parts outside the CDR3, is DVKVTQSSRYLVKRTGEKVFLECVQDMDHENMFWYRQDPGLGLRLIYFSYDVKMKEKGDIPEGYSVSREKKERFSLILESASTNQTSMYLCASSLGGYNEQYFGPGTRLTVT.

This clonotype was picked up a small number of times. The gene calls are TRBV5-1 and TRBJ2-3; possibly TRBD2 for D (6 bases). Germline V lookup: CDR1 SGHRS, CDR2 YFSETQ. The ends were cut back, 3 bases at V and 4 bases at J, with 12 bases in the middle. This CDR3 comprises 14 residues. The CDR3 sequence: CASSWGSGADTQYF. The CDR3 DNA is TGCGCCAGCAGCTGGGGGTCGGGAGCAGATACGCAGTATTTT. Based on the CDR3 plus reference TRBV5-1 and TRBJ2-3, the full variable domain is KAGVTQTPRYLIKTRGQQVTLSCSPISGHRSVSWYQQTPGQGLQFLFEYFSETQRNKGNFPGRFSGRQFSNSRSEMNVSTLELGDSALYLCASSWGSGADTQYFGPGTRLTVL.

The chain carries TRBV7-2 and TRBJ2-1; possibly TRBD1 or TRBD2 for D (6 bases each). The CDR3 sequence is 12 residues long. CDR1 and CDR2 from the germline V gene are SGHTA and FQGNSA. With 5 bases removed from V and 9 bases from J, the gap between germline ends came to 11 bases. The CDR3 sequence: CASSGGGPEQFF. The DNA for the CDR3 is TGTGCCAGCAGCGGAGGGGGTCCTGAGCAGTTCTTC.

The chain joins TRBV5-1 to TRBJ2-3; 14 positions agree with TRBD2. CDR1 is SGHRS, CDR2 YFSETQ, per germline. CDR3 length: 18 residues. V gave up 4 bases and J gave up 4 bases; unmatched junction bases: 11. The CDR3 DNA reads as TGCGCCAGCAGCGCGGGGACTAGCGGGGGAGGTTGGGCAGATACGCAGTATTTT. This codes for CASSAGTSGGGWADTQYF.

This clonotype was seen a few times. The chain joins TRBV5-5 to TRBJ2-3; 7 nucleotides line up with TRBD2. Germline trimming cut 6 bases from V and 2 bases from J; bases unmatched to any gene: 6. In germline, CDR1 is SGHKS, CDR2 YYEKEE (reference sequence). CDR3 length: 14 amino acids. The CDR3 DNA is TGTGCCAGCACCCGGACTAGAACCACAGATACGCAGTATTTT. This encodes CASTRTRTTDTQYF.

This rearrangement joins TRBV5-1 to TRBJ2-7; no clear D. Germline values: CDR1 SGHRS, CDR2 YFSETQ. This CDR3 spans 14 amino acids. The V end was cut by 0 bases, the J end by 2 bases, with 9 bases between. The CDR3 DNA reads as TGCGCCAGCAGCTTGGGGCCGACCCCCTACGAGCAGTACTTC. Encoded protein: CASSLGPTPYEQYF.

This clonotype showed up many times. This rearrangement joins TRBV12-3 or TRBV12-4 to TRBJ1-2, with TRBD1 matching 8 bases. This CDR3 contains 14 residues. Trimming removed 4 bases from V and 4 bases from J; junction bases left unmatched: 5. For the CDR3, the DNA is TGTGCCAGCAGTTCCCTGGACAGGGCCTATGGCTACACCTTC. Encoded protein: CASSSLDRAYGYTF.

This clonotype has just a few counts. The chain uses TRBV20-1 and TRBJ2-7; 8 bases fit TRBD2. The CDR3 totals 15 residues. Germline V lookup: CDR1 DFQATT, CDR2 SNEGSKA (reference sequence). Germline trimming cut 7 bases from V and 1 base from J; bases unmatched to any gene: 12. Here the CDR3 reads CSVPDSGTVSYEQYF. CDR3 coding DNA: TGCAGTGTACCCGATAGCGGGACGGTATCCTACGAGCAGTACTTC.

V usage is TRBV24-1 and J usage is TRBJ2-1; no definite D call. Germline loops: CDR1 KGHDR, CDR2 SFDVKD. The CDR3 sequence is 16 residues long. V lost 4 bases and J lost 1, with 13 bases in between. CDR3 sequence: CATSDRGVESYNEQFF. In nucleotides, the CDR3 is TGTGCCACCAGTGACCGTGGGGTGGAATCCTACAATGAGCAGTTCTTC.